Shown below are 29 T cell receptor beta chains from a single sample sequenced in a study of blood T cell repertoires in COVID-19 (dated by TCRdb to 2020 to 2022). Library construction relied on the immunoSEQ multiplex PCR assay. In its TCRdb copy, this immuneACCESS table keeps in-frame sequences only and misses some clones. Where compared with another copy, unresolved V genes explain less than half of these, and the others have no known cause. For this sample the table gives about 220,000 clones, of which approximately 80% were detected only once. Approximately 15% of the sample is held by the ten biggest clonotypes. The sequenced sample consisted of PBMCs or T cells enriched from blood (not recorded which). The receptors here all came from a man in his forties or fifties who had recovered from COVID-19.

The chain employs TRBV27 and TRBJ1-2; the match to TRBD1 covers 7 bases. Germline CDR1 reads MNHEY; CDR2 reads SMNVEV (reference sequence). The V and J ends lost 5 bases and 4 bases, in that order; junction bases with no gene match: 4. The CDR3 contains 13 residues. The CDR3 sequence: CASSAAGGYGYTF. DNA for the CDR3: TGTGCCAGCAGTGCCGCAGGGGGCTATGGCTACACCTTC.

J is TRBJ1-2 and V is TRBV2, with 7 bases identical to TRBD1. CDR3 length equals 14 residues. Germline V gene data show CDR1 as SNHLY and CDR2 as FYNNEI. With 9 bases clipped from V and 8 bases from J, the junction kept 15 bases outside the gene matches. The CDR3 coding sequence is TGTGCCAGAACCGGACAGGTTGGAATCAGCGGCTACACCTTC. Protein product: CARTGQVGISGYTF. Full variable domain (rest looked up from reference TRBV2 and TRBJ1-2): EPEVTQTPSHQVTQMGQEVILRCVPISNHLYFYWYRQILGQKVEFLVSFYNNEISEKSEIFDDQFSVERPDGSNFTLKIRSTKLEDSAMYFCARTGQVGISGYTFGSGTRLTVV.

The rearrangement uses TRBV11-2 and TRBJ2-1; TRBD2 might be the D (5 bases). Germline-derived CDR1 and CDR2 are SGHAT and FQNNGV. The germline V and J ends were trimmed by 4 bases and 8 bases, with 18 bases remaining between them. The CDR3 extends over 15 amino acids. CDR3 sequence reads: CASSSRTDSTDEQFF. In nucleotides, the CDR3 is TGTGCCAGCAGCTCGAGAACGGACTCAACGGATGAGCAGTTCTTC.

The chain recombines TRBV18 with TRBJ2-7; 9 nucleotides align to TRBD2. This CDR3 is 16 amino acids long. J lost 0 bases, V lost 4 bases, and 7 bases had no gene match. Germline assignment: CDR1 KGHSH and CDR2 LQKENI. The CDR3 DNA reads TGTGCCAGCTCACACAGCGGGAGGCAGAGCTCCTACGAGCAGTACTTC. Protein product: CASSHSGRQSSYEQYF.

The chain carries TRBV15 and TRBJ2-1; TRBD2 aligns across 8 bases. V shed 1 base, J shed 0 bases, and the junction held 11 bases outside the gene matches. The V gene's germline CDR1 is LNHNV and CDR2 YYDKDF (reference sequence). The length of the CDR3 is 19 residues. The CDR3 here is CATSRGGLDLLNSYNEQFF. CDR3 coding DNA: TGTGCCACCAGCAGAGGGGGACTAGACCTTCTTAACTCCTACAATGAGCAGTTCTTC.

The rearrangement joins TRBV4-3 to TRBJ1-2; no firm D call. Germline V lookup: CDR1 LGHNA, CDR2 YSLEER. The CDR3 is 13 amino acids. Trimming took 0 bases from V and 5 from J, leaving 7 bases between them. CDR3 sequence (DNA): TGCGCCAGCAGCCAAGATACGGGTTATGGCTACACCTTC. It translates to CASSQDTGYGYTF.

The V call is TRBV29-1, the J call TRBJ1-2, with a tentative D call TRBD1 (5 bases). CDR1 and CDR2 from the germline V gene are SQVTM and ANQGSEA. The CDR3 has 15 residues. The germline V and J ends were trimmed by 7 bases and 6 bases, with 24 bases remaining between them. The CDR3 DNA reads TGCAGCGCCCCCTCGGGGTGGGGGGATTTCCATGGCTACACCTTC. This translates into CSAPSGWGDFHGYTF.

The chain joins TRBV3-1 (or the pseudogene TRBV3-2) to TRBJ1-6, with D tentatively TRBD1 (5 bases). The CDR3 contains 16 residues. Between the trimmed V and J ends, which lost 1 base and 7 bases, there was a span of 14 bases. Germline assignment: CDR1 LGHDT and CDR2 YNNKEL (reference sequence). CDR3 in amino acids: CASSQGFGGANSPLHF. The CDR3 DNA reads TGTGCCAGCAGCCAAGGTTTTGGAGGGGCCAATTCACCCCTCCACTTT.

V usage is TRBV10-3 and J usage is TRBJ2-7, with 15 nucleotides matching TRBD2. CDR1 and CDR2 (germline): ENHRY, SYGVKD. The J segment lost 3 bases and the V segment lost 6 bases, leaving 12 bases of the junction unmatched. The CDR3 covers 18 residues. DNA for the CDR3: TGTGCCATCAGCCTTCATCGGACTAGCGGGAGGGCGGGCTACGAGCAGTACTTC. Encoded protein: CAISLHRTSGRAGYEQYF.

This clone has just one count. The chain couples TRBV30 to TRBJ2-2; TRBD1 might be the D (5 bases). CDR1 is GTSNPN and CDR2 is SVGIG in the germline V gene (reference sequence). The V and J ends lost 0 bases and 5 bases respectively, with 13 bases between them. CDR3 length: 15 amino acids. The CDR3 here is CAWSVVSGRTGELFF. The CDR3 coding sequence is TGTGCCTGGAGTGTAGTCTCAGGGCGGACCGGGGAGCTGTTTTTT.

This rearrangement joins TRBV28 to TRBJ2-7; 7 bases agree with TRBD1. The CDR3 runs 15 residues. The ends lost 4 bases at V and 2 bases at J; junction bases unmatched: 8. The germline V gene has CDR1 MDHEN and CDR2 SYDVKM. CDR3 protein: CASSSPGTAAYEQYF. CDR3 nucleotide sequence: TGTGCCAGCAGTTCACCCGGGACAGCCGCCTACGAGCAGTACTTC.

The gene calls are TRBV9 and TRBJ2-2; perhaps TRBD2 as D (6 bases). Germline CDR1 SGDLS, CDR2 YYNGEE. Deletions cut 3 bases from V and 0 bases from J, with 6 bases between. The CDR3 is 14 amino acids. The CDR3 protein is CASSGRANTGELFF. The DNA of the CDR3 is TGTGCCAGCAGCGGGAGGGCGAACACCGGGGAGCTGTTTTTT.

This chain joins TRBV2 and TRBJ2-5, with D maybe TRBD1 (7 bases). The CDR3 covers 14 residues. The V gene's germline CDR1 is SNHLY and CDR2 FYNNEI. V gave up 4 bases and J gave up 5 bases, with 14 bases separating them. The CDR3 is CASSGRSGGETQYF. The CDR3 DNA reads as TGTGCCAGCAGTGGACGATCAGGGGGGGAGACCCAGTACTTC.

The chain has TRBV29-1 and TRBJ1-3; D remains ambiguous. This CDR3 is built from 14 residues. Germline V gene sequence: CDR1 SQVTM, CDR2 ANQGSEA. The CDR3 reads CTPWRVRSGNTIYF. CDR3 in DNA: TGCACCCCCTGGAGGGTTCGCTCTGGAAACACCATATATTTT. The full variable domain, with the rest looked up from reference TRBV29-1 and TRBJ1-3, is SAVISQKPSRDICQRGTSLTIQCQVDSQVTMMFWYRQQPGQSLTLIATANQGSEATYESGFVIDKFPISRPNLTFSTLTVSNMSPEDSSIYLCTPWRVRSGNTIYFGEGSWLTVV.

The V call is TRBV2, the J call TRBJ2-3, with D uncertain. Germline-derived CDR1 and CDR2 are SNHLY and FYNNEI. The CDR3 totals 12 residues. Trimming took 10 bases from V and 6 from J, leaving 14 bases between them. CDR3 region: CATQPSRDTQYF. In nucleotides, the CDR3 is TGTGCCACACAGCCATCCCGGGATACGCAGTATTTT.

This clone appeared a single time. This chain uses TRBV28 with TRBJ1-3, with no clear D. The germline CDR1 and CDR2 sequences are MDHEN and SYDVKM. This CDR3 contains 14 residues. Trimming shortened V by 8 bases and J by 4 bases, and 15 bases separated the two germline ends. The CDR3 region is CASYTGGAGNTIYF. The CDR3 nucleotides read TGTGCCAGCTACACCGGAGGAGCCGGAAACACCATATATTTT.

The chain carries TRBV9 and TRBJ1-1; D is possibly TRBD1 (5 bases). V dropped 0 bases and J dropped 0 bases, with 15 bases sitting between them. Per the germline V gene, CDR1 is SGDLS and CDR2 is YYNGEE. The CDR3 runs to 17 residues. As DNA, the CDR3 is TGTGCCAGCAGCGTAGCGGGGGGTGGTTCCATGAACACTGAAGCTTTCTTT. Its protein product is CASSVAGGGSMNTEAFF. Using reference TRBV9 and TRBJ1-1 for the parts outside the CDR3, the full variable domain is DSGVTQTPKHLITATGQRVTLRCSPRSGDLSVYWYQQSLDQGLQFLIQYYNGEERAKGNILERFSAQQFPDLHSELNLSSLELGDSALYFCASSVAGGGSMNTEAFFGQGTRLTVV.

The rearrangement joins TRBV7-2 to TRBJ2-2; 8 positions match TRBD1. CDR1 and CDR2 (germline): SGHTA, FQGNSA. CDR3 length: 14 residues. With 5 bases clipped from V and 8 bases from J, the junction kept 7 bases outside the gene matches. Here the CDR3 DNA reads TGTGCCAGCAGCACAAGGACAGGGTGGGGGGAGCTGTTTTTT. This sequence encodes CASSTRTGWGELFF.

The chain has TRBV30 and TRBJ2-1, with 8 positions matching TRBD2. With V trimmed by 0 bases and J by 4 bases, 5 bases remained unmatched. The CDR3 is 15 residues long. The germline CDR1 and CDR2 sequences are GTSNPN and SVGIG (reference sequence). The CDR3 DNA reads TGTGCCTGGAGTGTTGGAGCGGGGGTATACAATGAGCAGTTCTTC. Translated: CAWSVGAGVYNEQFF. The full variable domain, in which reference TRBV30 and TRBJ2-1 provide the parts outside the CDR3, is SQTIHQWPATLVQPVGSPLSLECTVEGTSNPNLYWYRQAAGRGLQLLFYSVGIGQISSEVPQNLSASRPQDRQFILSSKKLLLSDSGFYLCAWSVGAGVYNEQFFGPGTRLTVL.

The chain has TRBV28 and TRBJ2-5; 9 bases are a match to TRBD1. From germline, CDR1 is MDHEN and CDR2 SYDVKM. This CDR3 contains 15 residues. J was trimmed by 6 bases and V by 6 bases; bases with no gene match: 11. Here the CDR3 reads CASSPGTGSRKTQYF. DNA for the CDR3: TGTGCCAGCAGCCCCGGGACAGGGTCTCGAAAGACCCAGTACTTC.

This chain joins TRBV27 and TRBJ1-1, with D possibly being TRBD1 (6 bases). The CDR3 has 12 residues. Germline values: CDR1 MNHEY, CDR2 SMNVEV (reference sequence). Trimming shortened V by 8 bases and J by 4 bases, and 11 bases separated the two germline ends. DNA for the CDR3: TGTGCCAGCTGGGGGCTTGGCACTGAAGCTTTCTTT. Translated, it gives CASWGLGTEAFF.

V usage is TRBV11-1 and J usage is TRBJ2-7; 7 bases line up with TRBD2. The trim removed 5 bases at V and 6 bases at J, leaving 7 bases unmatched. The CDR3 spans 13 residues. Germline loops: CDR1 SGHAT, CDR2 FQDESV (reference sequence). DNA of the CDR3: TGTGCCAGCAGCCCGCGGAGGGAGGGCGAGCAGTACTTC. Translation: CASSPRREGEQYF.

This chain uses TRBV28 with TRBJ2-6; D ambiguous. The CDR3 spans 13 residues. Trimming left V 8 bases short and J 2 bases short, with 7 bases between. The germline V gene encodes CDR1 MDHEN and CDR2 SYDVKM. The CDR3 sequence: CASCQAGANVLTF. As DNA, the CDR3 is TGTGCCAGCTGCCAGGCTGGGGCCAACGTCCTGACTTTC.

J is TRBJ1-4 and V is TRBV14, with unresolved D. The germline CDR1 and CDR2 sequences are SGHDN and FVKESK. Trimming pared 3 bases from V and 0 bases from J, leaving 8 bases between. There are 15 residues in the CDR3. The CDR3 DNA is TGTGCCAGCAGCCAGGGAGTCGCAACTAATGAAAAACTGTTTTTT. This encodes CASSQGVATNEKLFF. The whole variable domain, remainder taken from reference TRBV14 and TRBJ1-4, is EAGVTQFPSHSVIEKGQTVTLRCDPISGHDNLYWYRRVMGKEIKFLLHFVKESKQDESGMPNNRFLAERTGGTYSTLKVQPAELEDSGVYFCASSQGVATNEKLFFGSGTQLSVL.

The chain couples TRBV14 to TRBJ1-4, with D tentatively TRBD1 (6 bases). This CDR3 spans 17 amino acids. V lost 3 bases and J 7 bases, leaving 21 bases between the germline ends. The germline gives CDR1 SGHDN, CDR2 FVKESK. The CDR3 bases are TGTGCCAGCAGCCAGATAACAGGGTCACCGTCGACTGAAAAACTGTTTTTT. It is translated as CASSQITGSPSTEKLFF.

The V call is TRBV27, the J call TRBJ1-6; D is unresolved. Per the germline V gene, CDR1 is MNHEY and CDR2 is SMNVEV (reference sequence). CDR3 size: 17 residues. The ends were cut back, 4 bases at V and 7 bases at J, with 20 bases in the middle. The CDR3 protein is CASSSPPSGSGNSPLHF. For the CDR3, the DNA is TGTGCCAGCAGTTCCCCCCCGAGCGGGAGCGGGAATTCACCCCTCCACTTT.

CDR3 sequence reads: CASKSGTSGGASYNEQFF. The CDR3, as DNA: TGCGCCAGCAAATCCGGGACTAGCGGGGGGGCCTCCTACAATGAGCAGTTCTTC. The rearrangement links TRBV5-1 to TRBJ2-1; 16 positions agree with TRBD2. The CDR3 spans 18 residues. Germline-derived CDR1 and CDR2 are SGHRS and YFSETQ. V was clipped by 6 bases and J by 0 bases; unmatched bases: 6.

V gene TRBV19 combines with J gene TRBJ1-6; tentative D call: TRBD1 (5 bases). V lost 6 bases to trimming and J lost 9 bases, with 21 bases between them. This CDR3 has 16 amino acids. The germline gives CDR1 LNHDA, CDR2 SQIVND (reference sequence). The CDR3 nucleotides are TGTGCCAGTAGCTTCTACAGGTCAGAGATGAGTTCACCCCTCCACTTT. This gives the protein CASSFYRSEMSSPLHF.

Here the CDR3 DNA reads TGTGCCAGCAGTTACGCGCGGACTAGCGGCTACAATGAGCAGTTCTTC. It translates to CASSYARTSGYNEQFF. The rearrangement joins TRBV6-5 to TRBJ2-1, with 10 nucleotides matching TRBD2. Germline CDR1 MNHEY, CDR2 SVGAGI. With 2 bases clipped from V and 3 bases from J, the junction kept 4 bases outside the gene matches. This CDR3 contains 16 residues.